Detailed here is one TCR beta chain. Its antigen is as yet unknown. This record belongs to a study of neoadjuvant anti-PD-1 for oral cavity cancer. Study-level information: Patients without progression got a fourth dose around day 43. Study conclusions and caveats: Only three patients per response group were TCR-analyzed; validation needed. Post-nivolumab, blood T cell clonality was significantly elevated in non-responders.

Analysis of PBMCs was direct, with no culture step. Using immunoSEQ multiplex PCR, the repertoire was profiled, and TCRdb retains in-frame clones only, with some absent. The sample gives 55,000 to 80,000 clones, about 83% of which show up once; about 3.4% is in the top ten. The CDR3 contains 15 residues. The ends were cut back, 6 bases at V and 2 bases at J, with 17 bases in the middle. The germline CDR1 and CDR2 sequences are MNHNS and SASEGT. This specimen was PBMCs, taken before nivolumab (anti-PD-1) treatment. V is TRBV6-1 and J is TRBJ2-7; TRBD2 is a possible D gene (6 bases). The sequence derives from a person aged 40-85 years with oral cavity squamous cell carcinoma. The CDR3 loop is CASRLNIAAPYEQYF. The CDR3 DNA reads as TGTGCCAGCAGACTGAACATAGCGGCCCCCTACGAGCAGTACTTC.